This TCR beta chain stems from a study of shared clonotypes between healthy human individuals. Across several immunoSEQ plates, the genomic DNA of each subset was split evenly. Measured with immunoSEQ multiplex PCR; TCRdb has only the in-frame clones, and not every one. The sample includes some 2 million clones, 85% to 95% of them seen just once. V was clipped by 5 bases and J by 2 bases; unmatched bases: 2. Germline CDR1 ENHRY, CDR2 SYGVKD. CDR3 length equals 14 residues. CD4+ cells yielded CD45RA+ naive and CD45RA-negative memory subsets. Source material: naive CD4+ T cells sorted from blood. Subset given: CD45RA+ positively selected. This chain joins TRBV10-3 and TRBJ2-2, with 7 bases fitting TRBD1. This clonotype was obtained from a man between 18 and 35 years old in good health. CDR3 sequence reads: CAISQGENTGELFF. The CDR3 coding sequence is TGTGCCATCAGTCAGGGGGAAAACACCGGGGAGCTGTTTTTT.